This entry features one T cell receptor beta chain sequence. This CDR3 comprises 17 residues. Germline lookup yields CDR1 SGHDN and CDR2 FVKESK. V lost 0 bases to trimming and J lost 4 bases; unmatched junction nucleotides: 8. This sample is drawn from a study of blood T cell repertoires in COVID-19. The method was immunoSEQ multiplex PCR; TCRdb's version includes in-frame clones alone and lacks a portion of them. The sample contains under 100,000 clones, approximately 80% of which appear only once. The receptor's source is a man in his fifties or sixties with acute or convalescent COVID-19. The V and J genes are TRBV14 and TRBJ2-1; 8 bases map to TRBD2. The sample was peripheral blood. The chain's CDR3 is CASSQDKAGLEYNEQFF. The CDR3 coding sequence is TGTGCCAGCAGCCAAGACAAAGCGGGACTAGAGTACAATGAGCAGTTCTTC.